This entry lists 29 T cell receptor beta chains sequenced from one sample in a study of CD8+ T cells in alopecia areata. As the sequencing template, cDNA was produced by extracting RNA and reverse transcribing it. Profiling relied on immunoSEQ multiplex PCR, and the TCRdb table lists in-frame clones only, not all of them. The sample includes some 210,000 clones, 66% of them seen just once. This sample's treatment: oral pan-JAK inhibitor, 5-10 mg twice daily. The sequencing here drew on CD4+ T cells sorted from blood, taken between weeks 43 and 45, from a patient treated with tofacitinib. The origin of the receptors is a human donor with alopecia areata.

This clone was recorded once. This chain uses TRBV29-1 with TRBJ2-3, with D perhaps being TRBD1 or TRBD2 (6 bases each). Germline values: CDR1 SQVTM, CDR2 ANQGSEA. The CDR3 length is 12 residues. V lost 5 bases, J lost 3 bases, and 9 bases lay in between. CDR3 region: CSVLGGTDTQYF. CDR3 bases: TGCAGCGTTCTAGGGGGGACAGATACGCAGTATTTT.

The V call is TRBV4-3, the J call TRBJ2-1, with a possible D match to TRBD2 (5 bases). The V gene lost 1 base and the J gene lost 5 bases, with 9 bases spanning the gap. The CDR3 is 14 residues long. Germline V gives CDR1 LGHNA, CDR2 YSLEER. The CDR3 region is CASSQAGSHNEQFF. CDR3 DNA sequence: TGCGCCAGCAGCCAAGCGGGGAGTCACAATGAGCAGTTCTTC.

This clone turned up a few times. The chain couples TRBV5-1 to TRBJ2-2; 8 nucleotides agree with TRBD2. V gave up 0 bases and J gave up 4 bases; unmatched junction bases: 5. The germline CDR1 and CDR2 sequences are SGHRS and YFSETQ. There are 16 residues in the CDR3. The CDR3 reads CASSLVVAGTTGELFF. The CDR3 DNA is TGCGCCAGCAGCTTGGTAGTAGCGGGGACCACCGGGGAGCTGTTTTTT. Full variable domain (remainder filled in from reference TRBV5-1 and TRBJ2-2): KAGVTQTPRYLIKTRGQQVTLSCSPISGHRSVSWYQQTPGQGLQFLFEYFSETQRNKGNFPGRFSGRQFSNSRSEMNVSTLELGDSALYLCASSLVVAGTTGELFFGEGSRLTVL.

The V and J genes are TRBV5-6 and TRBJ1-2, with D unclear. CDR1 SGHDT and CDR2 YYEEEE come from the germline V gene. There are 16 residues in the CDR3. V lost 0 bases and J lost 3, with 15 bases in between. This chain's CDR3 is CASSLEAGVGDYGYTF. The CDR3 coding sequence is TGTGCCAGCAGCTTGGAAGCTGGCGTTGGGGACTATGGCTACACCTTC.

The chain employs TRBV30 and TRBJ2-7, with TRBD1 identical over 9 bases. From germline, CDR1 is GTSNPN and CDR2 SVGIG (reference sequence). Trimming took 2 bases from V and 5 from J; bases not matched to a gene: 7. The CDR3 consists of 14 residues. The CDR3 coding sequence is TGTGCCTGGAGTATACGAAGGACAGGGGACGAGCAGTACTTC. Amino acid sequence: CAWSIRRTGDEQYF.

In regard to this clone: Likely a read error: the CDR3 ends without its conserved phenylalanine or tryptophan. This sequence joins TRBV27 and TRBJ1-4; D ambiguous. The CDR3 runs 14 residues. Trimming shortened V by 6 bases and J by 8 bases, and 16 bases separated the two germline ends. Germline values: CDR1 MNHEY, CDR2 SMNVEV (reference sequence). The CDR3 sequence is CASRPMRMGEKLFL. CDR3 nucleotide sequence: TGTGCCAGCAGACCCATGCGCATGGGGGAAAAACTGTTTCTT.

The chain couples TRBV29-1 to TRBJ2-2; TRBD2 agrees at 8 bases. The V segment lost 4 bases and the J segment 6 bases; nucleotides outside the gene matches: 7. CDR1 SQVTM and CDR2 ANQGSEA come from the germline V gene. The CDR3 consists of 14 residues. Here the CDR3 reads CSVVEQAGAGELFF. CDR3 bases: TGCAGCGTTGTTGAGCAAGCGGGGGCCGGGGAGCTGTTTTTT.

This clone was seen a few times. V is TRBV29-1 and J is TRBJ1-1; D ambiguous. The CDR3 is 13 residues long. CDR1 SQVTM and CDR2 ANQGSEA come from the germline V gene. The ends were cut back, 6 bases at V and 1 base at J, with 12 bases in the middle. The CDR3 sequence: CSVILSGNTEAFF. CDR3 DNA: TGCAGCGTCATACTATCAGGGAACACTGAAGCTTTCTTT.

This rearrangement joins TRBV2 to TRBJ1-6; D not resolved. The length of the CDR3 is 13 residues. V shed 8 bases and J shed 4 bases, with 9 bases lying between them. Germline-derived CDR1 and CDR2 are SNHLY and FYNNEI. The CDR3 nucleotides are TGTGCCAGCTTACGCGGTTATAATTCACCCCTCCACTTT. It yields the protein CASLRGYNSPLHF.

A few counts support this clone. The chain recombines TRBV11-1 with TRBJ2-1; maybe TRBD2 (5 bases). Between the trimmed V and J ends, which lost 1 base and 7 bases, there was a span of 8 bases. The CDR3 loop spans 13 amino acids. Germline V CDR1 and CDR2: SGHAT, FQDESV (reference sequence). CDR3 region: CASSLVSGNEQFF. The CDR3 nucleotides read TGTGCCAGCAGCTTAGTGTCGGGGAATGAGCAGTTCTTC.

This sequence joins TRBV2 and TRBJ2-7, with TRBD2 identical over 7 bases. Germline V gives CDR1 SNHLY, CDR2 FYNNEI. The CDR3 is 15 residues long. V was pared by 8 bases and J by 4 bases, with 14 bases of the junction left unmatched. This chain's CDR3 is CASCRLALTEYEQYF. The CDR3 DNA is TGTGCCAGCTGTAGACTAGCTCTCACGGAATACGAGCAGTACTTC. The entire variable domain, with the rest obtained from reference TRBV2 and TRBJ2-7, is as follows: EPEVTQTPSHQVTQMGQEVILRCVPISNHLYFYWYRQILGQKVEFLVSFYNNEISEKSEIFDDQFSVERPDGSNFTLKIRSTKLEDSAMYFCASCRLALTEYEQYFGPGTRLTVT.

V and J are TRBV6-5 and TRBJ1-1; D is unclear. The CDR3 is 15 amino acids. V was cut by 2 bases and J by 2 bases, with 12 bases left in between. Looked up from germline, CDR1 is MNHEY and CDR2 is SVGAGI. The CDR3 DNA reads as TGTGCCAGCAGTTACCGGCCGACGGTAAACACTGAAGCTTTCTTT. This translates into CASSYRPTVNTEAFF.

For the CDR3, the DNA is TGTGCCAGCAGCCCCATTAGTAGCACAGATACGCAGTATTTT. It specifies CASSPISSTDTQYF. The J gene is TRBJ2-3, the V gene TRBV11-2; D gene uncertain. The germline V gene has CDR1 SGHAT and CDR2 FQNNGV. Trimming took off 5 bases at V and 0 bases at J, with 9 bases between the two ends. The CDR3 length is 14 residues. The full variable domain, in which reference TRBV11-2 and TRBJ2-3 provide the parts outside the CDR3, is EAGVAQSPRYKIIEKRQSVAFWCNPISGHATLYWYQQILGQGPKLLIQFQNNGVVDDSQLPKDRFSAERLKGVDSTLKIQPAKLEDSAVYLCASSPISSTDTQYFGPGTRLTVL.

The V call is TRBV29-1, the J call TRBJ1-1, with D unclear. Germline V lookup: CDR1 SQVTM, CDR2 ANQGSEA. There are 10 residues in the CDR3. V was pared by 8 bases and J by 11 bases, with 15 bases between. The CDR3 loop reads CSTAQREAFF. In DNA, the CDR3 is TGCAGCACCGCCCAACGGGAGGCTTTCTTT. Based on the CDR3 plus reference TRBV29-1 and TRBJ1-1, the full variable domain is SAVISQKPSRDICQRGTSLTIQCQVDSQVTMMFWYRQQPGQSLTLIATANQGSEATYESGFVIDKFPISRPNLTFSTLTVSNMSPEDSSIYLCSTAQREAFFGQGTRLTVV.

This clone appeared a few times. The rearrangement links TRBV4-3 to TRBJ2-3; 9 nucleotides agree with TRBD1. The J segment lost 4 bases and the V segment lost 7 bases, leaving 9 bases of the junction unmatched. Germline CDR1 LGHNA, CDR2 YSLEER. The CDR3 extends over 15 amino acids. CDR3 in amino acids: CASKAAGTGSDTQYF. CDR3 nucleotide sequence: TGCGCCAGCAAGGCTGCGGGGACAGGGTCAGATACGCAGTATTTT.

The CDR3 loop is CSVELSRVGEQYF. The DNA for the CDR3 is TGCAGCGTTGAACTCTCTAGGGTCGGGGAGCAGTACTTC. J is TRBJ2-7 and V is TRBV29-1; unclear D gene. The CDR3 runs to 13 residues. V was cut by 2 bases and J by 7 bases, with 15 bases left in between. Germline assignment: CDR1 SQVTM and CDR2 ANQGSEA.

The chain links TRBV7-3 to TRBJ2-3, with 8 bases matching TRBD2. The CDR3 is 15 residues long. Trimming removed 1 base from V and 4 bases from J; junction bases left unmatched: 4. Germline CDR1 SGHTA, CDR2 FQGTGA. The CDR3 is CASSLRRGAADTQYF. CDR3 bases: TGTGCCAGCAGCTTAAGGCGGGGGGCAGCAGATACGCAGTATTTT.

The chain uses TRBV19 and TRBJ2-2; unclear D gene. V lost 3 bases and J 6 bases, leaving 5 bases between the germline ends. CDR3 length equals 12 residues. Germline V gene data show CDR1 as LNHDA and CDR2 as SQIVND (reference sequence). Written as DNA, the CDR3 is TGTGCCAGTAGTATTGGGCCCGGGGAGCTGTTTTTT. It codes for CASSIGPGELFF.

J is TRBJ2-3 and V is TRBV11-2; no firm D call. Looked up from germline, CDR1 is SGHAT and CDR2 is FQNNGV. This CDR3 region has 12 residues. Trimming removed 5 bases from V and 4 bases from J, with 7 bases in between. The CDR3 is CASSPRADTQYF. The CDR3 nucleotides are TGTGCCAGCAGCCCCCGGGCAGATACGCAGTATTTT.

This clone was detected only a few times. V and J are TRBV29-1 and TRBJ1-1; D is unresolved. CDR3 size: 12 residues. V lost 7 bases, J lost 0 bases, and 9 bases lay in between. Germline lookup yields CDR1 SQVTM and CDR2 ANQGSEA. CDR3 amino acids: CSGARLNTEAFF. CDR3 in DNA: TGCAGCGGAGCACGTTTGAACACTGAAGCTTTCTTT.

The CDR3 DNA sequence: TGTGCCAGCAGTCGAGGAGGGGTGTACGAGCAGTACTTC. Its translation is CASSRGGVYEQYF. This chain joins TRBV7-2 and TRBJ2-7; a possible D gene is TRBD2 (6 bases). Germline V gene lookup returns CDR1 SGHTA and CDR2 FQGNSA. The CDR3 covers 13 residues. The germline V and J ends were trimmed by 6 bases and 4 bases, with 13 bases remaining between them. Looking up the rest from reference TRBV7-2 and TRBJ2-7 gives the full variable domain: GAGVSQSPSNKVTEKGKDVELRCDPISGHTALYWYRQSLGQGLEFLIYFQGNSAPDKSGLPSDRFSAERTGGSVSTLTIQRTQQEDSAVYLCASSRGGVYEQYFGPGTRLTVT.

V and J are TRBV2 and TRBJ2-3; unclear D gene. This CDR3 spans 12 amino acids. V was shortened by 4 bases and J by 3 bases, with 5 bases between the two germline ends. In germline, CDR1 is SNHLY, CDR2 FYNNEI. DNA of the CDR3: TGTGCCAGCAGTGGCATGACAGATACGCAGTATTTT. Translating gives CASSGMTDTQYF.

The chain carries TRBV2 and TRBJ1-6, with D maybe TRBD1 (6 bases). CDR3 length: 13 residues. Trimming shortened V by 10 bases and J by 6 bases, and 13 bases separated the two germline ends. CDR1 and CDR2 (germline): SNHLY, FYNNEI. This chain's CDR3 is CATRGDFNSPLHF. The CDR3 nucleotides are TGTGCCACCAGGGGTGATTTTAATTCACCCCTCCACTTT. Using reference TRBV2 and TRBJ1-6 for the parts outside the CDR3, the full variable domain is EPEVTQTPSHQVTQMGQEVILRCVPISNHLYFYWYRQILGQKVEFLVSFYNNEISEKSEIFDDQFSVERPDGSNFTLKIRSTKLEDSAMYFCATRGDFNSPLHFGNGTRLTVT.

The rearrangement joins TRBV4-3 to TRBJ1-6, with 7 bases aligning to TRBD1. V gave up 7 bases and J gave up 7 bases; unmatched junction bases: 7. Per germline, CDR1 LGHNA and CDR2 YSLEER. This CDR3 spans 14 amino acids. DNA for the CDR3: TGCGCCAGCAATCACGGACAGGTCAATTCACCCCTCCACTTT. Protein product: CASNHGQVNSPLHF.

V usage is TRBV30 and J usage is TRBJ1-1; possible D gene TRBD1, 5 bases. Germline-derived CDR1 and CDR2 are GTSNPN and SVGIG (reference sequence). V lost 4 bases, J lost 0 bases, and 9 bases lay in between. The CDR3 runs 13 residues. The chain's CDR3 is CAWTRQMNTEAFF. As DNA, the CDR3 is TGTGCCTGGACAAGACAGATGAACACTGAAGCTTTCTTT.

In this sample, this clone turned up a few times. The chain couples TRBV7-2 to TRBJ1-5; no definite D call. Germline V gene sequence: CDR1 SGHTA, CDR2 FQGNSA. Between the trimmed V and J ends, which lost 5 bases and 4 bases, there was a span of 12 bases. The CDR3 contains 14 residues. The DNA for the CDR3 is TGTGCCAGCAGCCAGTCGGGATGGAATCAGCCCCAGCATTTT. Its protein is CASSQSGWNQPQHF.

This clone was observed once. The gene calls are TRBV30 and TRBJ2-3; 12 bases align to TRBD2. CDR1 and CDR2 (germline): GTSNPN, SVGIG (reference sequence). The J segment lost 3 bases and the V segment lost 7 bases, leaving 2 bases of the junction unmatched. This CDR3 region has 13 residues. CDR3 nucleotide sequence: TGTGCCTCGACTAGCGGGGGTACAGATACGCAGTATTTT. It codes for CASTSGGTDTQYF.

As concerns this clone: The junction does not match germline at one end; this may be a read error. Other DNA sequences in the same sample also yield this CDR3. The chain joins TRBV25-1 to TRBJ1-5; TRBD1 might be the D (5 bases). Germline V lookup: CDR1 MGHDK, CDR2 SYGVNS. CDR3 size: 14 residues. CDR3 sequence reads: CASSEWGSNQPQHF. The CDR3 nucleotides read TGTGCCAGCAGCGAATGGGGCAGCAATCAGCCCCAGCATTTT.

The CDR3 reads CASSGNSLLNTEAFF. DNA for the CDR3: TGCGCCAGCAGCGGAAACAGCTTGTTGAACACTGAAGCTTTCTTT. The chain has TRBV5-1 and TRBJ1-1; no definite D call. Germline V gene data show CDR1 as SGHRS and CDR2 as YFSETQ. V was pared by 4 bases and J by 0 bases, with 13 bases between. The CDR3 loop spans 15 amino acids.